Listed here are 14 T cell receptor beta chains from one sample, sequenced in a study of post-analysis software for immune sequencing data. Study findings and constraints: Controls had lower frequencies than patients of 4 or 5 TRBV segments, which included TRBV5-6, TRBV5-1 and TRBV20-1.

Unique molecular identifiers were built into the TCR beta cDNA libraries. TCRdb recomputed calls from the PCR reads with MiXCR, one row per CDR3 protein. The sample holds about half a million distinct CDR3 sequences, 30% to 40% seen once. No antigen has been assigned to these receptors. What was sequenced was blood. The receptors originated from a girl aged 2 to 17 with multiple sclerosis.

This clonotype has a handful of counts. This chain connects TRBV29-1 to TRBJ1-4; no clear D. Germline loops: CDR1 SQVTM, CDR2 ANQGSEA. V was trimmed by 6 bases and J by 7 bases, leaving 18 bases between them. CDR3 length: 14 amino acids. CDR3 region: CSVEIIQFPEKLFF. CDR3 nucleotide sequence: TGCAGCGTCGAGATTATACAGTTTCCTGAAAAACTGTTTTTT. The variable domain in full, with the rest retrieved from reference TRBV29-1 and TRBJ1-4, is SAVISQKPSRDICQRGTSLTIQCQVDSQVTMMFWYRQQPGQSLTLIATANQGSEATYESGFVIDKFPISRPNLTFSTLTVSNMSPEDSSIYLCSVEIIQFPEKLFFGSGTQLSVL.

This clonotype was seen once. V usage is TRBV2 and J usage is TRBJ2-6; D may be TRBD2 (6 bases). V shed 11 bases and J shed 2 bases, with 16 bases lying between them. Germline V gene lookup returns CDR1 SNHLY and CDR2 FYNNEI. The length of the CDR3 is 15 residues. DNA of the CDR3: TGTGCCTTTATCGGAGGGGATGCTGGGGCCAACGTCCTGACTTTC. Protein: CAFIGGDAGANVLTF.

A few counts support this clonotype. V usage is TRBV3-1 and J usage is TRBJ2-1; TRBD2 matches at 9 bases. The CDR3 covers 13 residues. J lost 14 bases, V lost 2 bases, and 7 bases had no gene match. Germline CDR1 is LGHDT and CDR2 is YNNKEL (reference sequence). Here the CDR3 DNA reads TGTGCCAGCAGCCAAACAGTAGCGGGGGATAAGTTCTTC. Residues: CASSQTVAGDKFF.

This chain links TRBV7-8 with TRBJ2-4; the match to TRBD1 covers 10 bases. Unmatched junction bases numbered 9, after V lost 5 bases and J lost 5 bases. Germline assignment: CDR1 SGHVS and CDR2 FQNEAQ. The CDR3 runs to 16 residues. In DNA, the CDR3 is TGTGCCAGCAGCCGGAGACAGGGGGCGAAGGAAAACATTCAGTACTTC. Amino acids: CASSRRQGAKENIQYF. Supplemented by reference TRBV7-8 and TRBJ2-4, the full variable domain reads GAGVSQSPRYKVAKRGQDVALRCDPISGHVSLFWYQQALGQGPEFLTYFQNEAQLDKSGLPSDRFFAERPEGSVSTLKIQRTQQEDSAVYLCASSRRQGAKENIQYFGAGTRLSVL.

The chain couples TRBV29-1 to TRBJ2-5; D perhaps matches TRBD1 (6 bases). V was shortened by 4 bases and J by 5 bases, with 11 bases between the two germline ends. This CDR3 region has 12 residues. Germline V gives CDR1 SQVTM, CDR2 ANQGSEA. The CDR3 protein is CSVVQGGETQYF. The CDR3 coding sequence is TGCAGCGTTGTACAGGGCGGTGAGACCCAGTACTTC.

The V and J genes are TRBV14 and TRBJ2-3, with 9 bases lining up with TRBD1. V was clipped by 4 bases and J by 6 bases; unmatched bases: 8. This CDR3 is built from 15 residues. Germline loops: CDR1 SGHDN, CDR2 FVKESK. The CDR3 bases are TGTGCCAGCAGCCGGCTACAGGGGGCCGAGGATACGCAGTATTTT. Its protein is CASSRLQGAEDTQYF.

The chain carries TRBV6-5 and TRBJ2-7, with D perhaps TRBD2 (5 bases). The CDR3 has 14 amino acids. V lost 3 bases and J 2 bases, leaving 11 bases between the germline ends. CDR1 and CDR2 (germline): MNHEY, SVGAGI. The CDR3 loop is CASSYEGVPYEQYF. The CDR3 DNA reads as TGTGCCAGCAGTTATGAGGGAGTTCCCTACGAGCAGTACTTC.

The chain links TRBV10-2 to TRBJ1-1; 8 positions match TRBD1. In germline, CDR1 is WSHSY, CDR2 SAAADI. The junction had 6 bases not matched to a gene; V was cut back by 8 bases and J by 1 base. This CDR3 comprises 14 residues. The CDR3 spells CASRDRGGNTEAFF. CDR3 sequence (DNA): TGCGCCAGCCGCGACAGGGGAGGGAACACTGAAGCTTTCTTT.

The V and J genes are TRBV7-3 and TRBJ2-1, with 7 positions matching TRBD2. CDR1 is SGHTA and CDR2 is FQGTGA in the germline V gene. This CDR3 has 15 residues. V shed 3 bases, J shed 2 bases, and the junction held 4 bases outside the gene matches. The CDR3 loop reads CASSLGGDAYNEQFF. CDR3 DNA: TGTGCCAGCAGCTTGGGGGGGGACGCCTACAATGAGCAGTTCTTC.

The chain links TRBV20-1 to TRBJ2-7; D may correspond to TRBD1 or TRBD2 (6 bases each). Germline V gives CDR1 DFQATT, CDR2 SNEGSKA (reference sequence). The V end lost 5 bases, the J end lost 1 base, and 15 bases lay between the germline ends. The CDR3 extends over 14 amino acids. The CDR3 sequence: CSASGTGRSYEQYF. Written as DNA, the CDR3 is TGCAGTGCTTCCGGAACAGGGAGGTCCTACGAGCAGTACTTC.

Concerning this clonotype: The junction differs from germline at one of its ends, possibly a read error. The gene calls are TRBV4-1 and TRBJ1-2; 8 positions match TRBD1. CDR1 and CDR2 (germline): MGHRA, YSYEKL. The CDR3 extends over 16 amino acids. CDR3 residues: CASSPNDVDRVYDYTF. The CDR3 DNA sequence: TGCGCCAGCAGCCCGAACGACGTGGACAGGGTATATGACTACACCTTC.

Only a few counts were recorded for this clonotype. The chain combines TRBV12-3 or TRBV12-4 with TRBJ2-6; no clear D gene. The CDR3 extends over 14 amino acids. Trimming shortened V by 7 bases and J by 0 bases, and 7 bases separated the two germline ends. CDR3 amino acids: CASKHSSGANVLTF. The CDR3 DNA reads as TGTGCCAGCAAACACAGCTCTGGGGCCAACGTCCTGACTTTC.

The V call is TRBV12-3 or TRBV12-4, the J call TRBJ1-2; 7 bases match TRBD1. The CDR3 runs to 15 residues. The trim removed 6 bases at V and 5 bases at J, leaving 12 bases unmatched. CDR3 nucleotide sequence: TGTGCCAGCAGCCCACTAGGGGACAGCGGGTATGGCTACACCTTC. It is translated as CASSPLGDSGYGYTF.

J is TRBJ2-2 and V is TRBV29-1; D is possibly TRBD1 or TRBD2 (5 bases each). This CDR3 comprises 14 residues. The ends were cut back, 3 bases at V and 0 bases at J, with 8 bases in the middle. CDR1 and CDR2 (germline): SQVTM, ANQGSEA. In DNA, the CDR3 is TGCAGCGTTGATGTGGGGGCGAACACCGGGGAGCTGTTTTTT. Translating gives CSVDVGANTGELFF.